These 27 T cell receptor beta chains were sequenced from one sample in a study of blood T cell repertoires in COVID-19. Libraries were prepared by immunoSEQ multiplex PCR; TCRdb keeps only in-frame clonotypes and omits some of them. The sample holds about 280,000 clones, around 86% seen once. Sequencing was carried out using peripheral blood. These receptors all stem from a human donor in a cohort sampled during active COVID-19.

The V gene is TRBV6-2 or TRBV6-3, the J gene TRBJ1-3; 11 positions match TRBD1. CDR1 and CDR2 from the germline V gene are MNHEY and SVGEGT. The CDR3 is 18 residues long. The trim removed 5 bases at V and 3 bases at J, leaving 12 bases unmatched. The CDR3 sequence is CASSGQWGQGVCGNTIYF. In DNA, the CDR3 is TGTGCCAGCAGTGGTCAATGGGGACAGGGGGTATGTGGAAACACCATATATTTT.

This clone was counted a few times. The rearrangement joins TRBV6-5 to TRBJ2-5, with 8 bases that match TRBD1. Germline lookup yields CDR1 MNHEY and CDR2 SVGAGI. This CDR3 has 15 residues. Unmatched junction bases numbered 7, after V lost 5 bases and J lost 2 bases. CDR3: CASSRTGNGQETQYF. The CDR3 region has the DNA TGTGCCAGCAGTCGGACAGGGAATGGGCAAGAGACCCAGTACTTC.

CDR3 region: CASSLGPWVVNTEAFF. The CDR3 DNA reads as TGTGCCAGCAGTTTGGGGCCGTGGGTTGTGAACACTGAAGCTTTCTTT. This chain connects TRBV27 to TRBJ1-1; tentative D call: TRBD1 (5 bases). The CDR3 extends over 16 amino acids. Trimming stripped 3 bases from V and 0 bases from J, with 14 bases between. Germline CDR1 and CDR2: MNHEY and SMNVEV (reference sequence).

This clone showed up just a few times. The CDR3 loop reads CASSFGLAGPTGELFF. The CDR3 bases are TGTGCCAGCAGCTTTGGGCTAGCGGGACCTACCGGGGAGCTGTTTTTT. The chain combines TRBV7-9 with TRBJ2-2, with 9 positions matching TRBD2. The V gene end was trimmed by 3 bases and the J gene end by 5 bases; junction bases not matched to a gene: 7. CDR3 length equals 16 residues. The germline V gene encodes CDR1 SEHNR and CDR2 FQNEAQ (reference sequence).

This chain joins TRBV18 and TRBJ1-2; D is possibly TRBD1 (6 bases). The CDR3 extends over 14 amino acids. CDR1 is KGHSH and CDR2 is LQKENI in the germline V gene. V lost 4 bases to trimming and J lost 6 bases, with 15 bases between them. Written as DNA, the CDR3 is TGTGCCAGCTCACTCACAGGGAGAGGTGATGGCTACACCTTC. Protein: CASSLTGRGDGYTF.

This chain connects TRBV5-6 to TRBJ2-1; D gene uncertain. The CDR3 sequence is 13 residues long. CDR1 is SGHDT, CDR2 YYEEEE, per germline. Trimming shortened V by 7 bases and J by 8 bases, and 16 bases separated the two germline ends. This chain's CDR3 is CASLTALSDEQFF. DNA for the CDR3: TGTGCCAGCCTCACCGCACTCTCCGATGAGCAGTTCTTC.

This chain connects TRBV5-1 to TRBJ2-3; tentatively, D is TRBD2 (5 bases). Germline assignment: CDR1 SGHRS and CDR2 YFSETQ. V shed 4 bases and J shed 1 base, with 16 bases lying between them. This CDR3 is built from 16 residues. This chain's CDR3 is CASSPGVDWGTDTQYF. The CDR3 DNA sequence: TGCGCCAGCAGCCCCGGGGTGGATTGGGGCACAGATACGCAGTATTTT.

The CDR3 nucleotides are TGTGCCAGCAGCCCCTCGGTACCTAGCACAGATACGCAGTATTTT. It codes for CASSPSVPSTDTQYF. This rearrangement joins TRBV3-1 (or the pseudogene TRBV3-2) to TRBJ2-3; D is ambiguous. In germline, CDR1 is LGHDT, CDR2 YNNKEL (reference sequence). The CDR3 extends over 15 amino acids. V was pared by 4 bases and J by 0 bases, with 11 bases between.

The rearrangement uses TRBV3-1 (or the pseudogene TRBV3-2) and TRBJ2-5; D unclear. Germline V gene lookup returns CDR1 LGHDT and CDR2 YNNKEL (reference sequence). This CDR3 is built from 11 residues. Trimming left V 5 bases short and J 5 bases short, with 6 bases between. This chain's CDR3 is CASSGMETQYF. The CDR3 DNA sequence: TGTGCCAGCAGCGGCATGGAGACCCAGTACTTC.

Here the CDR3 DNA reads TGCGCCAGCAGTCAATCAAGGGCAGGGGCGTATCAGCCCCAGCATTTT. Encoded protein: CASSQSRAGAYQPQHF. This chain connects TRBV23-1 to TRBJ1-5; TRBD1 is a possible D gene (6 bases). TRBV23-1 counts as an open reading frame of uncertain function. V lost 0 bases to trimming and J lost 5 bases, with 14 bases between them. This CDR3 contains 16 residues.

CDR3 coding DNA: TGTGCCAGCAGCTTCCCAGATAGCCGCACAGATACGCAGTATTTT. Amino acids: CASSFPDSRTDTQYF. The gene calls are TRBV7-2 and TRBJ2-3; the D is unclear. Germline V gene lookup returns CDR1 SGHTA and CDR2 FQGNSA. V was cut by 3 bases and J by 1 base, with 11 bases left in between. CDR3 size: 15 residues. The variable domain in full, completed from reference TRBV7-2 and TRBJ2-3, reads GAGVSQSPSNKVTEKGKDVELRCDPISGHTALYWYRQSLGQGLEFLIYFQGNSAPDKSGLPSDRFSAERTGGSVSTLTIQRTQQEDSAVYLCASSFPDSRTDTQYFGPGTRLTVL.

This clone was counted once. The rearrangement joins TRBV27 to TRBJ1-2; D is unresolved. The CDR3 length is 15 residues. With 4 bases removed from V and 5 bases from J, the gap between germline ends came to 17 bases. Germline V gene data show CDR1 as MNHEY and CDR2 as SMNVEV (reference sequence). The CDR3 bases are TGTGCCAGCAGTTCTTTTCGATCGGGGAGATATGGCTACACCTTC. It yields the protein CASSSFRSGRYGYTF.

The chain employs TRBV4-3 and TRBJ2-4; unclear D gene. Trimming left V 0 bases short and J 7 bases short, with 7 bases between. Per the germline V gene, CDR1 is LGHNA and CDR2 is YSLEER. The CDR3 covers 13 residues. This chain's CDR3 is CASSQDPGNIQYF. DNA for the CDR3: TGCGCCAGCAGCCAAGATCCCGGGAACATTCAGTACTTC.

The chain links TRBV28 to TRBJ2-7; D ambiguous. The germline gives CDR1 MDHEN, CDR2 SYDVKM. The CDR3 is 14 amino acids. Trimming left V 6 bases short and J 0 bases short, with 12 bases between. The CDR3 DNA reads TGTGCCAGCAGCGCTAGTTCATCCTCCTACGAGCAGTACTTC. Residues: CASSASSSSYEQYF.

The CDR3 loop is CASSLAGTGELFF. Written as DNA, the CDR3 is TGTGCCAGCAGCTTAGCCGGCACCGGGGAGCTGTTTTTT. V gene TRBV7-9 combines with J gene TRBJ2-2; D is unresolved. The CDR3 runs to 13 residues. V was shortened by 0 bases and J by 4 bases, with 3 bases between the two germline ends. Germline V gives CDR1 SEHNR, CDR2 FQNEAQ (reference sequence).

The chain uses TRBV13 and TRBJ2-1, with 10 bases lining up with TRBD2. The CDR3 covers 16 residues. V shed 2 bases and J 9 bases; nucleotides not matched to a gene: 10. Per germline, CDR1 PRHDT and CDR2 FYEKMQ (reference sequence). The CDR3 sequence: CASSLLLTSGISEQFF. The CDR3 DNA sequence: TGTGCCAGCAGCTTACTTTTAACTAGCGGGATTTCTGAGCAGTTCTTC.

The gene calls are TRBV6-5 and TRBJ1-4; D is unresolved. The CDR3 sequence is 13 residues long. CDR1 is MNHEY, CDR2 SVGAGI, per germline. V lost 7 bases and J 6 bases, leaving 12 bases between the germline ends. CDR3 in DNA: TGTGCCAGCAACCTCGGTCCCGATGAAAAACTGTTTTTT. This translates into CASNLGPDEKLFF.

The CDR3 reads CASSYLGQSTDTQYF. CDR3 nucleotides: TGTGCCAGCAGTTACTTAGGACAGAGCACAGATACGCAGTATTTT. The V gene is TRBV6-2 or TRBV6-3, the J gene TRBJ2-3; D might be TRBD1 (6 bases). V was trimmed by 1 base and J by 0 bases, leaving 8 bases between them. CDR3 length: 15 residues. CDR1 MNHEY and CDR2 SVGEGT come from the germline V gene.

The V and J genes are TRBV5-1 and TRBJ2-5, with TRBD1 matching over 10 bases. This CDR3 contains 17 residues. CDR1 is SGHRS, CDR2 YFSETQ, per germline. Losses at the gene ends were 7 bases for V and 5 bases for J; bases not matched to a gene: 17. The CDR3 bases are TGCGCCAGCTCCGGAAGCTTGGCGGGACAGGGGTTTGAGACCCAGTACTTC. This sequence encodes CASSGSLAGQGFETQYF.

The V gene is TRBV10-3, the J gene TRBJ2-2; D perhaps matches TRBD2 (6 bases). The V end lost 8 bases, the J end lost 4 bases, and 14 bases lay between the germline ends. This CDR3 region has 14 residues. Germline CDR1 and CDR2: ENHRY and SYGVKD. CDR3: CAIWDSSRTGELFF. In DNA form, the CDR3 reads TGTGCCATCTGGGACTCTAGTCGCACCGGGGAGCTGTTTTTT.

This clone showed up just once. The chain carries TRBV5-6 and TRBJ1-2; no clear D. The ends were cut back, 6 bases at V and 7 bases at J, with 19 bases in the middle. This CDR3 contains 14 residues. Per germline, CDR1 SGHDT and CDR2 YYEEEE. The CDR3 bases are TGTGCCAGCAAAACCATAGGTCCCTCGGGTGGCTACACCTTC. Residues: CASKTIGPSGGYTF.

The gene calls are TRBV5-6 and TRBJ2-2, with 8 bases lining up with TRBD1. The CDR3 is 15 amino acids. CDR1 and CDR2 from the germline V gene are SGHDT and YYEEEE. V shed 3 bases and J 4 bases; nucleotides not matched to a gene: 5. CDR3 DNA: TGTGCCAGCAGCTCCCAGGGGGCTGCCACCGGGGAGCTGTTTTTT. This encodes CASSSQGAATGELFF.

The V gene is TRBV6-5, the J gene TRBJ1-2; the D gene is possibly TRBD1 (6 bases). This CDR3 is 12 amino acids long. V was shortened by 10 bases and J by 6 bases, with 15 bases between the two germline ends. In germline, CDR1 is MNHEY, CDR2 SVGAGI. CDR3 sequence reads: CATYRVLDGYTF. In DNA form, the CDR3 reads TGTGCCACATACAGGGTCTTGGATGGCTACACCTTC.

The DNA of the CDR3 is TGTGCCAGCAGCTCGTTACTAGCGGGAATAAGTGAGCAGTTCTTC. It codes for CASSSLLAGISEQFF. The chain combines TRBV5-4 with TRBJ2-1, with 10 bases aligning to TRBD2. The germline gives CDR1 SGHNT, CDR2 YYREEE (reference sequence). This CDR3 has 15 amino acids. V was pared by 3 bases and J by 9 bases, with 9 bases of the junction left unmatched.

The genes are TRBV7-9 and TRBJ2-2, with D perhaps TRBD1 (6 bases). Germline lookup yields CDR1 SEHNR and CDR2 FQNEAQ (reference sequence). The CDR3 runs to 17 residues. Trimming removed 6 bases at V and 1 base at J, with 18 bases between. The CDR3 is CASRPKISQGNTGELFF. CDR3 sequence (DNA): TGTGCCAGCAGGCCAAAGATATCACAGGGGAACACCGGGGAGCTGTTTTTT.

In regard to this clone: One junction end disagrees with the germline gene, perhaps due to a read error. The rearrangement links TRBV7-7 to TRBJ2-4; 7 positions agree with TRBD1. Per the germline V gene, CDR1 is SSHAT and CDR2 is FNYEAQ (reference sequence). The CDR3 totals 14 residues. CDR3 protein: CASRPDRVKNIQYF. As DNA, the CDR3 is TGTGCTAGCAGACCTGACAGGGTTAAAAACATTCAGTACTTC.

In regard to this clone: This sample includes further DNA sequences coding for the same CDR3. The V and J genes are TRBV11-2 and TRBJ1-6; 9 nucleotides line up with TRBD1. CDR1 and CDR2 (germline): SGHAT, FQNNGV. The junction had 6 bases not matched to a gene; V was cut back by 5 bases and J by 10 bases. The CDR3 spans 14 residues. CDR3 sequence: CASSLGQGGSPLHF. CDR3 DNA sequence: TGTGCCAGCAGCCTGGGACAGGGCGGATCACCCCTCCACTTT.